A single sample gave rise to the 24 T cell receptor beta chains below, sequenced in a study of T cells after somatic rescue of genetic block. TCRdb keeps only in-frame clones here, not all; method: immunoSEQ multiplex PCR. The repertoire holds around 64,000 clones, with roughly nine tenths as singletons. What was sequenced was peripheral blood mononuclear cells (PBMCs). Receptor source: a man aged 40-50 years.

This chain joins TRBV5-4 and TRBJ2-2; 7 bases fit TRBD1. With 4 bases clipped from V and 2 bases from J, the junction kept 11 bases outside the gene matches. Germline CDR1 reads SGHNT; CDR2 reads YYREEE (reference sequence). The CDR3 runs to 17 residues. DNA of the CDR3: TGTGCCAGCAGCGAGGATCCTACAGGGGCTAACACCGGGGAGCTGTTTTTT. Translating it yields CASSEDPTGANTGELFF.

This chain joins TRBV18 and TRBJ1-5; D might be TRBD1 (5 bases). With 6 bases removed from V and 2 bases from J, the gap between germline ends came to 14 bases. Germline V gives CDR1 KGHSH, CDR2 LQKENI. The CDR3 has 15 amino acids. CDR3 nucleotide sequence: TGTGCCAGCTCCGAAAGTTCAGGGCGCAATCAGCCCCAGCATTTT. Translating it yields CASSESSGRNQPQHF.

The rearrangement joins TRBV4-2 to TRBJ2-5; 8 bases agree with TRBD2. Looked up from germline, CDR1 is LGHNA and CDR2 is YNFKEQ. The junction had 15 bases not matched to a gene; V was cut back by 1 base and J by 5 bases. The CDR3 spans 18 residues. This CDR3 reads CASSQVVLGLAGQETQYF. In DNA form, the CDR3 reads TGTGCCAGCAGCCAAGTTGTGTTAGGCCTAGCGGGCCAGGAGACCCAGTACTTC.

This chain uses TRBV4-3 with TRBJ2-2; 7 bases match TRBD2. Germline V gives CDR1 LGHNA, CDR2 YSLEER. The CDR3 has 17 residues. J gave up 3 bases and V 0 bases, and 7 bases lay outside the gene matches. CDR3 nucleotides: TGCGCCAGCAGCCAAGAGTTGGGGCGGGGGTACACCGGGGAGCTGTTTTTT. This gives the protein CASSQELGRGYTGELFF.

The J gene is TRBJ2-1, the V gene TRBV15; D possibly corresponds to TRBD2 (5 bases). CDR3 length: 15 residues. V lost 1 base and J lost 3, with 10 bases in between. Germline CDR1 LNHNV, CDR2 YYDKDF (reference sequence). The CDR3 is CATSRAGSLYNEQFF. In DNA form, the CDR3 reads TGTGCCACCAGCAGAGCTGGGAGCCTCTACAATGAGCAGTTCTTC.

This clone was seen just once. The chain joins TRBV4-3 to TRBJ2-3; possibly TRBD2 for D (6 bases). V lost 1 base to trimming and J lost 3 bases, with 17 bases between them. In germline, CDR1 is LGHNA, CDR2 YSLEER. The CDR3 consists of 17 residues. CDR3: CASSQVPGAGRTDTQYF. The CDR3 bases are TGCGCCAGCAGCCAAGTTCCCGGGGCGGGAAGGACAGATACGCAGTATTTT.

CDR3 sequence (DNA): TGTGCCAGCAGTTCCGTGGGGGCCCCATCCTACGAGCAGTACTTC. Amino acid sequence: CASSSVGAPSYEQYF. This rearrangement joins TRBV6-5 to TRBJ2-7; TRBD1 might be the D (6 bases). Germline V gene sequence: CDR1 MNHEY, CDR2 SVGAGI. The CDR3 totals 15 residues. V lost 4 bases, J lost 1 base, and 14 bases lay in between.

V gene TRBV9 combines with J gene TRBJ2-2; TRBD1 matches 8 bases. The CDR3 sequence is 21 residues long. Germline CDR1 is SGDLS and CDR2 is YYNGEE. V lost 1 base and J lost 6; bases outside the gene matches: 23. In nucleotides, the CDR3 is TGTGCCAGCAGCGTATCTGGCGGGACAGGAAGTCGTCTTTTTACGGCCGGGGAGCTGTTTTTT. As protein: CASSVSGGTGSRLFTAGELFF.

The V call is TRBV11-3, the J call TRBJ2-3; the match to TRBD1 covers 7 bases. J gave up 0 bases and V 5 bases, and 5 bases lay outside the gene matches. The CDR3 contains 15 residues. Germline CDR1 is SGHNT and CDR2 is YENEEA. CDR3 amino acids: CASSTRQGSTDTQYF. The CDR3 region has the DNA TGTGCCAGCAGCACTAGACAGGGAAGCACAGATACGCAGTATTTT.

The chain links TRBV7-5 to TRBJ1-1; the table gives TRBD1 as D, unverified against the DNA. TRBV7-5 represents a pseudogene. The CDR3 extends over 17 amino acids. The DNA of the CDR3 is TGTGCCAGAAGCTTCCGATTGCACAGGGGCGTGAACACTGAAGCTTTCTTT. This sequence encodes CARSFRLHRGVNTEAFF.

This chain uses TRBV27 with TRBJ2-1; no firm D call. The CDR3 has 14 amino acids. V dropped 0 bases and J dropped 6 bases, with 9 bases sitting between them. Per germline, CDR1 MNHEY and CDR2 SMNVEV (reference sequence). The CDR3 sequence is CASSLSSAGNEQFF. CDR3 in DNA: TGTGCCAGCAGTTTATCCTCAGCCGGCAATGAGCAGTTCTTC.

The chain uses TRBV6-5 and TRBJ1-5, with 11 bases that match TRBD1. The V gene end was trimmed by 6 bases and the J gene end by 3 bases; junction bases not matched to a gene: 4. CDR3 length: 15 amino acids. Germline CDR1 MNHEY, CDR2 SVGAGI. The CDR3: CASSWGQGVNQPQHF. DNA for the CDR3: TGTGCCAGCAGCTGGGGACAGGGGGTCAATCAGCCCCAGCATTTT.

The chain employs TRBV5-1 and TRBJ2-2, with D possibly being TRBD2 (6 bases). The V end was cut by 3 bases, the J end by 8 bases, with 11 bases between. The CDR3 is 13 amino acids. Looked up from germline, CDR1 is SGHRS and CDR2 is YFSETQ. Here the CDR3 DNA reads TGCGCCAGCAGCTCAGGGAGGTTAGGGGAGCTGTTTTTT. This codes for CASSSGRLGELFF.

The CDR3 nucleotides are TGTGCCAGCAGCTACGACTTGGATGAGCAGTTCTTC. It specifies CASSYDLDEQFF. The chain is built from TRBV11-3 and TRBJ2-1, with D hard to call. Germline lookup yields CDR1 SGHNT and CDR2 YENEEA. Trimming shortened V by 4 bases and J by 8 bases, and 9 bases separated the two germline ends. The CDR3 has 12 residues.

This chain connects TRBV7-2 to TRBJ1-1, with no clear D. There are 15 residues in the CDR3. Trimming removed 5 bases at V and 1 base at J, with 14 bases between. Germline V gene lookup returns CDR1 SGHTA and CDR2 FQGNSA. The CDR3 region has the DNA TGTGCCAGCAGCCAGAGAGCCACGAGGAACACTGAAGCTTTCTTT. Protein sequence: CASSQRATRNTEAFF.

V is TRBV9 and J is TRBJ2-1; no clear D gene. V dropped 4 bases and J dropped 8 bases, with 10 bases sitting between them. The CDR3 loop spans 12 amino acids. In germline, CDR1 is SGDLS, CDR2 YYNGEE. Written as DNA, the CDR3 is TGTGCCAGCAGCCTATACGGGTATGAGCAGTTCTTC. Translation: CASSLYGYEQFF.

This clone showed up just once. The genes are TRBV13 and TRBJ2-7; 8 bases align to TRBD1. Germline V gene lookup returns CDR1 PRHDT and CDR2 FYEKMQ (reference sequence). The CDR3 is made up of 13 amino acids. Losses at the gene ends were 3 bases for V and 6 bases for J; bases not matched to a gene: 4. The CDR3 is CASSFGQGFEQYF. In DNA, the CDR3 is TGTGCCAGCAGCTTCGGACAGGGCTTCGAGCAGTACTTC.

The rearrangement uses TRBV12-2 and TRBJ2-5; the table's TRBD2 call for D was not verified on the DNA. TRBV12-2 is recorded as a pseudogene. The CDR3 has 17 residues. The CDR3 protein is CASRSRSGASGQETQYF. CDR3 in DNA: TGTGCAAGTCGCTCACGCTCGGGGGCTAGCGGGCAAGAGACCCAGTACTTC.

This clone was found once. CDR3 amino acids: CASSEYSRGETQYF. In nucleotides, the CDR3 is TGTGCCAGCAGTGAATACTCGAGGGGAGAGACCCAGTACTTC. The rearrangement uses TRBV25-1 and TRBJ2-5; D is perhaps TRBD1 or TRBD2 (5 bases each). Germline V gives CDR1 MGHDK, CDR2 SYGVNS. CDR3 size: 14 residues. V lost 0 bases and J lost 4, with 9 bases in between. Based on the CDR3 plus reference TRBV25-1 and TRBJ2-5, the full variable domain is EADIYQTPRYLVIGTGKKITLECSQTMGHDKMYWYQQDPGMELHLIHYSYGVNSTEKGDLSSESTVSRIRTEHFPLTLESARPSHTSQYLCASSEYSRGETQYFGPGTRLLVL.

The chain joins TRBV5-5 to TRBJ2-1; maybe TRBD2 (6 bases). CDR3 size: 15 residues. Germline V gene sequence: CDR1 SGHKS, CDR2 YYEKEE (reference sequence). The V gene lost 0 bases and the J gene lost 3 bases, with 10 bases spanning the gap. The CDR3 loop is CASSLAAGNYNEQFF. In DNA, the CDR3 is TGTGCCAGCAGCTTGGCAGCGGGCAACTACAATGAGCAGTTCTTC.

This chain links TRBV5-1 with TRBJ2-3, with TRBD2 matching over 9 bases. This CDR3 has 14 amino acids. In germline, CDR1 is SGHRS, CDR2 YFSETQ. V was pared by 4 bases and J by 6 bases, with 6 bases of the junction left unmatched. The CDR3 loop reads CASSQTSGGDTQYF. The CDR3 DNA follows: TGCGCCAGCAGCCAGACTAGCGGAGGGGATACGCAGTATTTT.

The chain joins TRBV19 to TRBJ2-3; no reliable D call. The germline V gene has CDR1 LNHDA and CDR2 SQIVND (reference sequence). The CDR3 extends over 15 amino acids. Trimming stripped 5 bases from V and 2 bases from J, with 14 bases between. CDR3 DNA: TGTGCCAGTAGTCTCGGATCCTTCTACACAGATACGCAGTATTTT. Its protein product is CASSLGSFYTDTQYF.

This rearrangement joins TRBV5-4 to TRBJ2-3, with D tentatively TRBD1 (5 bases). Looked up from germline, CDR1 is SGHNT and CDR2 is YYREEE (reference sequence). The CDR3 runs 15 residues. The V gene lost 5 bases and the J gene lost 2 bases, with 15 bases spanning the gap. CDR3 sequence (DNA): TGTGCCAGCAGGCCACTGCAGGGCCACACAGATACGCAGTATTTT. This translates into CASRPLQGHTDTQYF.

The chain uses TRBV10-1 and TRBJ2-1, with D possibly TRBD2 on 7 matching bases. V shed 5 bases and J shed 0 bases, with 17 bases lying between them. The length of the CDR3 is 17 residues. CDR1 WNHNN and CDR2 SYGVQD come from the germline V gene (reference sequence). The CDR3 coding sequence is TGCGCCAGCAGTCGACTCGGGGGGCCGAGCTCCTACAATGAGCAGTTCTTC. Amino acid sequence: CASSRLGGPSSYNEQFF.